A selection of T cell receptor beta chains follows, all from one sample in a study of blood T cell repertoires in COVID-19. Some clones are missing from TCRdb's copy, which holds only in-frame ones; the method was immunoSEQ multiplex PCR. The sample shows just over 200,000 clones, about nine tenths of them seen only once. The sequenced sample was peripheral blood. The receptor source for this set is a man aged 80 or over with acute or convalescent COVID-19. CDR3s include the opening cysteine and the closing phenylalanine or tryptophan. The D gene is left open where the match is weak. Size is omitted from some rows. Given values are once, few, many or a class for expanded clones.

v_call	j_call	clone_size	d_call	cdr3_aa	cdr3_nt
TRBV6-6	TRBJ1-1	few	TRBD1	CASSYSDRGGTEAFF	TGTGCCAGCAGTTACTCGGACAGGGGAGGCACTGAAGCTTTCTTT
TRBV4-1	TRBJ2-1	-	-	CASSQDSGGPLNEQFF	TGCGCCAGCAGCCAAGATAGTGGGGGCCCCCTAAATGAGCAGTTCTTC
TRBV30	TRBJ1-1	-	-	CAWSFRAGLNKAFF	TGTGCCTGGAGTTTCCGGGCAGGACTAAACAAAGCTTTCTTT
TRBV18	TRBJ2-5	-	TRBD2	CASSSIGTSGRETQYF	TGTGCCAGCTCAAGCATAGGGACTAGCGGGAGAGAGACCCAGTACTTC
TRBV19	TRBJ1-4	-	-	CASSSRVNEKLFF	TGTGCCAGTAGCTCCCGGGTGAATGAAAAACTGTTTTTT
TRBV19	TRBJ2-6	-	TRBD1	CASRQGAFTAGANVLTF	TGTGCCAGTAGACAGGGGGCATTTACGGCGGGGGCCAACGTCCTGACTTTC
TRBV7-9	TRBJ2-3	-	TRBD2	CASSSLAGGADTQYF	TGTGCCAGCAGCTCACTAGCGGGAGGCGCAGATACGCAGTATTTT
TRBV5-1	TRBJ2-1	-	TRBD2	CASSLSPSGRAYNEQFF	TGCGCCAGCAGCCTCTCTCCTAGCGGGAGGGCCTACAATGAGCAGTTCTTC
TRBV4-2	TRBJ2-1	-	TRBD2	CASSQDRGLAARAEQFF	TGTGCCAGCAGCCAGGATAGAGGACTAGCGGCGCGGGCTGAGCAGTTCTTC
TRBV5-1	TRBJ2-5	-	TRBD1	CASSSGQGKETQYF	TGCGCCAGCAGCTCCGGACAGGGAAAAGAGACCCAGTACTTC
TRBV5-1	TRBJ2-7	-	-	CASSGGGKWEQYF	TGCGCCAGCAGCGGTGGGGGGAAGTGGGAGCAGTACTTC
TRBV28	TRBJ1-3	-	-	CASSLSAGGNTIYF	TGTGCCAGCAGTTTATCAGCAGGGGGAAACACCATATATTTT
TRBV5-1	TRBJ1-4	once	TRBD1	CASSFTGGNNEKLFF	TGCGCCAGCAGCTTCACAGGGGGGAATAATGAAAAACTGTTTTTT
TRBV28	TRBJ2-7	many	-	CASSLLQGYEQYF	TGTGCCAGCAGTTTATTACAGGGATACGAGCAGTACTTC
TRBV3-1/TRBV3-2	TRBJ2-5	-	-	CASSPETGETQYF	TGTGCCAGCAGCCCCGAAACGGGAGAGACCCAGTACTTC
TRBV18	TRBJ1-5	-	-	CASSPRRGSNQPQHF	TGTGCCAGCTCCCCCAGGAGGGGTAGCAATCAGCCCCAGCATTTT
TRBV28	TRBJ1-5	-	TRBD1	CASRGTGGNQPQHF	TGTGCCAGCAGGGGGACAGGGGGAAATCAGCCCCAGCATTTT